The entry below describes one T cell receptor beta chain. Its antigen is unknown. No much larger clone exists at a distance of one base, and base qualities are not known. This record belongs to a study of regulatory T cells in long-lasting Graves disease (dated by TCRdb to the early 2020s). For the study in its entirety: To count as having persistent Graves' disease, a patient had to have received antithyroid drug treatment for over 5 years with TSH receptor autoantibodies remaining persistently positive. A total of around 35 samples were covered by TCR sequencing, comprising approximately 13 persistent and about 20 newly diagnosed Graves' disease patients. The study took place in China and was registered as a clinical trial. Antithyroid drugs had been taken for approximately 9.7 years on average by persistent Graves' disease patients in the clinical cohort. Patients with persistent Graves' disease were compared with patients with newly diagnosed Graves' disease using TCR sequencing and RNA sequencing of peripheral blood.

The protocol used for the library was multiplex PCR. This sample was sequenced with an Illumina HiSeq 4000. To build TCR beta libraries, CDR3 regions were amplified by Arm-PCR using iRepertoire HTBI primers. Gel purification was performed on PCR products prior to sequencing. The authors' pipeline ran thus. Across samples, 60 to 75 TRBV and around 15 TRBJ segments were identified and used for gene usage analysis of CDR3 amino acid clonotypes. Filtered high-quality paired reads were merged into contigs using COPE and FqMerger. BLAST was used to align contigs to IMGT TRBV, TRBD and TRBJ reference genes, and CDR3 was defined according to IMGT. Any clonotype with a frequency above 0.1% was counted as a highly expanded clone. Shannon entropy served as the measure of repertoire diversity, while the Gini coefficient captured V-J evenness. A clonotype found in more than one individual was treated as public. TCRdb trimmed public reads at Q25 via fastp, called clones via MiXCR and kept in-frame beta chains. Every distinct CDR3 protein forms one entry, paired with its most common genes and DNA. In this record, the V and J calls reflect TCRdb's handling and not the investigators' own analysis. Recorded for this sample are some 280,000 distinct CDR3 sequences; roughly a fifth of them occurred a single time. The ten largest account for just over 55% of the sample.

The meaning of the sample's time point label: persistent/refractory GD, antithyroid drugs over 5 years with positive TRAb. RNA was extracted from PBMCs in TRIzol for both TCR sequencing and RNA sequencing. The diagnosis of Graves' disease was made according to American Thyroid Association guidelines. Patients were recruited from an endocrinology department in Xi'an, China. Each patient gave approximately 10 milliliters of peripheral blood, collected in an EDTA anticoagulant tube. Ficoll Paque Plus density gradient separation was used to isolate PBMCs, and no further T cell sorting was performed. An Agilent 2100 Bioanalyzer and agarose gel were used to check RNA quality, and a NanoDrop 2000 was used to measure RNA concentration. What the research found in general, with its limitations: Only the TCR beta chain was sequenced and analyzed. TRBV28, TRBJ1-2 and TRBJ2-5 were preferentially used in persistent disease, while TRBV20-1 and TRBJ2-1 were favored in newly diagnosed disease. Peripheral blood alone was examined, since thyroid tissue, which constituted the primary lesion, could not be accessed. The small sample size was acknowledged by the authors as a limitation that may reduce accuracy. Compared with newly diagnosed patients, patients with persistent Graves' disease had lower TCR Shannon entropy and fewer highly expanded clones, which suggests clonal expansion. Patients with persistent disease shared more public clonotypes (about 2,500) than newly diagnosed patients did (around 930).

From its cysteine to its phenylalanine, the CDR3 spans 13 amino acids. The read is trimmed to its CDR3 DNA, 39 bases read in frame from base 1. The germline V gene (reference sequence) specifies GTSNPN as CDR1 and SVGIG as CDR2. From V the trimming removes 8 bases and from J it removes 3 bases, while the gene matches leave 4 bases of the junction unaccounted for. Sequenced material: peripheral blood mononuclear cells (PBMCs), taken when the disease was refractory, from a patient treated with antithyroid drugs. This TCR derives from a female donor with Graves disease. The sequence is built from TRBV30 and TRBJ2-2; TRBD2 agrees with 9 junctional bases. DNA sequence: TGTGCCGCGACTAGCGGACACACCGGGGAGCTGTTTTTT. Translated, this is CAATSGHTGELFF.